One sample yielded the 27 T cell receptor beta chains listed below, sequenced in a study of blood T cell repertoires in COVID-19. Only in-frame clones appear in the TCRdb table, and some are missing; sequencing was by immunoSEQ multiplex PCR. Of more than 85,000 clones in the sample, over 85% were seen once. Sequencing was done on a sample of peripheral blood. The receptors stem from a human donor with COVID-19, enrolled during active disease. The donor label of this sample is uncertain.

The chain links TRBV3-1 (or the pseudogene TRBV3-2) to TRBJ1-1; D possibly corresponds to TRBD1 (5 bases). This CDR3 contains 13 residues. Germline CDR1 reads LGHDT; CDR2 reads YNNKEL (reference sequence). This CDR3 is CATGFQGNTEAFF. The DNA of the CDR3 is TGTGCTACCGGTTTCCAGGGGAACACTGAAGCTTTCTTT.

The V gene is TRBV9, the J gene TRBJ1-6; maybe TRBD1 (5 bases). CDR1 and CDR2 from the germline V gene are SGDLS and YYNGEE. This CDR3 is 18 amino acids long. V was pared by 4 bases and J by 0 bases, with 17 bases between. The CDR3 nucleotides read TGTGCCAGCAGCTCGGAACGTCAGGGAAACTCCTATAATTCACCCCTCCACTTT. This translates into CASSSERQGNSYNSPLHF. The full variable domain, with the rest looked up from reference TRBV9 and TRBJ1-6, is DSGVTQTPKHLITATGQRVTLRCSPRSGDLSVYWYQQSLDQGLQFLIQYYNGEERAKGNILERFSAQQFPDLHSELNLSSLELGDSALYFCASSSERQGNSYNSPLHFGNGTRLTVT.

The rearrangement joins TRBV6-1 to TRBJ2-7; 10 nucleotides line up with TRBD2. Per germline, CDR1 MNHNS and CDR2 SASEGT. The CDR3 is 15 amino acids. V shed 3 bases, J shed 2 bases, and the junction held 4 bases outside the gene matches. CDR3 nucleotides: TGTGCCAGCAGTGACCTAGCGGGGGTTACCTACGAGCAGTACTTC. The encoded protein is CASSDLAGVTYEQYF.

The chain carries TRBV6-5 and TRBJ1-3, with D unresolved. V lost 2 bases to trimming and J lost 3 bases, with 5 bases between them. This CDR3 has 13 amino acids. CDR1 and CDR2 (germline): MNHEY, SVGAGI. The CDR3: CASSYLFGNTIYF. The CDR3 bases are TGTGCCAGCAGTTACCTCTTTGGAAACACCATATATTTT.

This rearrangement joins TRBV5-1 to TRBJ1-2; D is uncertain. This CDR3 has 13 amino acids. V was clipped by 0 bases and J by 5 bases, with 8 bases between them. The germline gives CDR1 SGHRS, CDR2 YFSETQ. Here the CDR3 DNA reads TGCGCCAGCAGCTTGGCGGCGCGGTATGGCTACACCTTC. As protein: CASSLAARYGYTF.

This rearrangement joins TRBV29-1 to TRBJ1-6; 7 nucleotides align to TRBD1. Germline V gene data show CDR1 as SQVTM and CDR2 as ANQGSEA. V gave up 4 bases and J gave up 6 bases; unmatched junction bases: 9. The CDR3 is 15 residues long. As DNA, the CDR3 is TGCAGCGTTGCGGTAGAAGGGGGCGTTAATTCACCCCTCCACTTT. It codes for CSVAVEGGVNSPLHF. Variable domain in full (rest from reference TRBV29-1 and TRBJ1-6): SAVISQKPSRDICQRGTSLTIQCQVDSQVTMMFWYRQQPGQSLTLIATANQGSEATYESGFVIDKFPISRPNLTFSTLTVSNMSPEDSSIYLCSVAVEGGVNSPLHFGNGTRLTVT.

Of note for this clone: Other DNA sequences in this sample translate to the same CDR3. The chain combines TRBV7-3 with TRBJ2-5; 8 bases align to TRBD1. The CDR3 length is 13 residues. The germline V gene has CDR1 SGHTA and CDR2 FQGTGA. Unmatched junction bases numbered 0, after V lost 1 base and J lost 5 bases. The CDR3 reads CASSLNRGETQYF. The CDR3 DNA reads TGTGCCAGCAGCTTAAACAGGGGGGAGACCCAGTACTTC. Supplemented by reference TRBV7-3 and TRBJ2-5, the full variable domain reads GAGVSQTPSNKVTEKGKYVELRCDPISGHTALYWYRQSLGQGPEFLIYFQGTGAADDSGLPNDRFFAVRPEGSVSTLKIQRTERGDSAVYLCASSLNRGETQYFGPGTRLLVL.

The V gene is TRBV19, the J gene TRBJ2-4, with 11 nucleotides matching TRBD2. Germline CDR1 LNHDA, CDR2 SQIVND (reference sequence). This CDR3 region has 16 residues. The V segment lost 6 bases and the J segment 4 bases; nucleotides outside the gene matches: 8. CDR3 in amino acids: CASSHPTSGGKNIQYF. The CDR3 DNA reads TGTGCCAGTAGCCACCCAACTAGCGGGGGAAAAAACATTCAGTACTTC.

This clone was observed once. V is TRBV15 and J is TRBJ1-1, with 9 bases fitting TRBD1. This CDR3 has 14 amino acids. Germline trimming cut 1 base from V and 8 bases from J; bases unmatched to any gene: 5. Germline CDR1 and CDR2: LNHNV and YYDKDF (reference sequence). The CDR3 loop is CATSRVSTGGEAFF. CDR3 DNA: TGTGCCACCAGCAGAGTATCGACAGGGGGAGAAGCTTTCTTT.

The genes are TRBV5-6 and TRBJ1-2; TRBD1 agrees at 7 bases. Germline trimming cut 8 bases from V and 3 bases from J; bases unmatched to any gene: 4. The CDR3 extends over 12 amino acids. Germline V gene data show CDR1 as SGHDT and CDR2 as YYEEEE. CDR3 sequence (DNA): TGTGCCAGTTTCGGGACAGACTATGGCTACACCTTC. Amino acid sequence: CASFGTDYGYTF.

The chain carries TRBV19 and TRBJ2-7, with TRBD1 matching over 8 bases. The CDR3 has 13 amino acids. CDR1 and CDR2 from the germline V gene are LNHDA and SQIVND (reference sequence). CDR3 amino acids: CAIGGQGAHEQYF. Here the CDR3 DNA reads TGTGCTATAGGGGGTCAGGGGGCCCACGAGCAGTACTTC.

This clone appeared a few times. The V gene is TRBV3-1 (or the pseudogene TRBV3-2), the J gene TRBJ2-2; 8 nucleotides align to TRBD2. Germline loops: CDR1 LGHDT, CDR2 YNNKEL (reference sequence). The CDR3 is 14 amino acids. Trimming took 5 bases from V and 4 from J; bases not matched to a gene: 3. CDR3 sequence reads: CASSNSGTTGELFF. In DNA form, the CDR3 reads TGTGCCAGCAGCAATAGCGGGACCACCGGGGAGCTGTTTTTT.

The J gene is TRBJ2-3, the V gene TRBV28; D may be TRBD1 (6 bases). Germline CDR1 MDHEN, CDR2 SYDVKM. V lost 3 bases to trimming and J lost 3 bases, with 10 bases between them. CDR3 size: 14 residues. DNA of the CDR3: TGTGCCAGCAGTTTCCTACAGGGTACAGATACGCAGTATTTT. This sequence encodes CASSFLQGTDTQYF.

The CDR3 region is CASGVWRGDYYEQYF. In DNA, the CDR3 is TGTGCCAGCGGAGTGTGGCGGGGGGATTACTACGAGCAGTACTTC. The chain has TRBV7-9 and TRBJ2-7; 8 nucleotides line up with TRBD2. Looked up from germline, CDR1 is SEHNR and CDR2 is FQNEAQ (reference sequence). The length of the CDR3 is 15 residues. V trimming: 8 bases; J trimming: 3 bases; junction bases outside the gene matches: 12.

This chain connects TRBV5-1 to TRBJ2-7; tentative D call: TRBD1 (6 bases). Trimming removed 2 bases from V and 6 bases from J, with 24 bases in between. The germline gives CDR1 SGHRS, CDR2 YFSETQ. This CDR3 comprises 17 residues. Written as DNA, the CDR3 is TGCGCCAGCAGCTTTCTGACCCCACTGACAGGAGGTAGCGAGCAGTACTTC. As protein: CASSFLTPLTGGSEQYF.

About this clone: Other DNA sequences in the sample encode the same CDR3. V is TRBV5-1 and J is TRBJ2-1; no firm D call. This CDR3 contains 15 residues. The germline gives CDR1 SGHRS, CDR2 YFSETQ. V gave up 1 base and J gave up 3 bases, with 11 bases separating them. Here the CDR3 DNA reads TGCGCCAGCAGCTTGCTATCTGGAGTCTACAATGAGCAGTTCTTC. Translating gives CASSLLSGVYNEQFF. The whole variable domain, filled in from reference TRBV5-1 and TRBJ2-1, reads KAGVTQTPRYLIKTRGQQVTLSCSPISGHRSVSWYQQTPGQGLQFLFEYFSETQRNKGNFPGRFSGRQFSNSRSEMNVSTLELGDSALYLCASSLLSGVYNEQFFGPGTRLTVL.

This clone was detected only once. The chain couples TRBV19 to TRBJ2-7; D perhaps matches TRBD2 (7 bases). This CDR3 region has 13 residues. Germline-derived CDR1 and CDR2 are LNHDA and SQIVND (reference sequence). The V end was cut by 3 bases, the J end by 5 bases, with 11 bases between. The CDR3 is CASSIGGDNEQYF. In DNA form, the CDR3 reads TGTGCCAGTAGTATTGGGGGGGACAACGAGCAGTACTTC.

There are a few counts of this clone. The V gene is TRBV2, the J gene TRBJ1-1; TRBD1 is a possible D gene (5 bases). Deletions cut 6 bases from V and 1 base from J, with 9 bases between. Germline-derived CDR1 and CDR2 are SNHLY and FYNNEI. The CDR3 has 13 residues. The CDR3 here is CASRTGRNTEAFF. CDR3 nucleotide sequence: TGTGCCAGCAGAACAGGACGGAACACTGAAGCTTTCTTT.

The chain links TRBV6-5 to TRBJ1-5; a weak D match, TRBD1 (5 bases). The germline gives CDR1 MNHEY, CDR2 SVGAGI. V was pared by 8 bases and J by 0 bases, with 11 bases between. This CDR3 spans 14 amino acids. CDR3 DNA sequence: TGTGCCAGCGTCAGACAGAATAGCAATCAGCCCCAGCATTTT. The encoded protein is CASVRQNSNQPQHF.

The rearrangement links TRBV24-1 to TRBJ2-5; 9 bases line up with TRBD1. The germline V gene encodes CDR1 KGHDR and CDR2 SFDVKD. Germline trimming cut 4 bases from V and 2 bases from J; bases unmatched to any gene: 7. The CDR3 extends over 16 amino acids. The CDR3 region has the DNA TGTGCCACCAGTGACCCTCCCGGGACAGGGCAAGAGACCCAGTACTTC. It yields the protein CATSDPPGTGQETQYF.

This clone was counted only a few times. This chain's CDR3 is CASTASTAGGPNTQYF. CDR3 nucleotide sequence: TGTGCCAGTACCGCCTCAACCGCGGGAGGGCCTAATACGCAGTATTTT. The chain links TRBV19 to TRBJ2-3; 9 bases map to TRBD2. This CDR3 has 16 residues. V was clipped by 7 bases and J by 7 bases; unmatched bases: 15. CDR1 is LNHDA, CDR2 SQIVND, per germline (reference sequence).

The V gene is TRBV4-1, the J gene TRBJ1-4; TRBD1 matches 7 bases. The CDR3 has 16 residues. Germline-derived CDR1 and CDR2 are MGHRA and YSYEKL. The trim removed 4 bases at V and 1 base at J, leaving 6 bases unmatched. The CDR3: CASSRSTGRTNEKLFF. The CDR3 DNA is TGCGCCAGCAGCCGATCGACAGGGCGAACTAATGAAAAACTGTTTTTT.

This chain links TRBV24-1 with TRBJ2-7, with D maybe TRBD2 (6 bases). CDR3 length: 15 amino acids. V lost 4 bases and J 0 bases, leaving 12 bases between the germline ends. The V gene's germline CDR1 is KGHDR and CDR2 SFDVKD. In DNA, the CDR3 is TGTGCCACCAGTGACATCATGACTAGCTCCTACGAGCAGTACTTC. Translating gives CATSDIMTSSYEQYF.

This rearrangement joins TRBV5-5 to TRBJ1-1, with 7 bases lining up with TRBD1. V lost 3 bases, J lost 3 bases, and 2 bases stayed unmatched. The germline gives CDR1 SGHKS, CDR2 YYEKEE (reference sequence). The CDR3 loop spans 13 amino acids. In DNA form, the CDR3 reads TGTGCCAGCAGCTCGACAGGGTACACTGAAGCTTTCTTT. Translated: CASSSTGYTEAFF.

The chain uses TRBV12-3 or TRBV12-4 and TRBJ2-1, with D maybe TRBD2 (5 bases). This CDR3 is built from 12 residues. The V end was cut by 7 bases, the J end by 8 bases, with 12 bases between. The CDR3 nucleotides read TGTGCCAGCACCTCGGGGTCCCATGAGCAGTTCTTC. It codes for CASTSGSHEQFF.

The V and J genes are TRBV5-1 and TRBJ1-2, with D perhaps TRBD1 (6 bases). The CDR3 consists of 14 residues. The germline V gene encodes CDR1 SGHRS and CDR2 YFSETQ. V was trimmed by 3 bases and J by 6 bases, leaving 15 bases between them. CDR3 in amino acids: CASSWVGQYNGYTF. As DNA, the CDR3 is TGCGCCAGCAGCTGGGTGGGACAATACAATGGCTACACCTTC.

The DNA for the CDR3 is TGTGCCAGCAGTAGGACAGGGTCGGTCACCGGGGAGCTGTTTTTT. The encoded protein is CASSRTGSVTGELFF. The rearrangement uses TRBV6-5 and TRBJ2-2; 8 positions agree with TRBD1. The germline CDR1 and CDR2 sequences are MNHEY and SVGAGI. There are 15 residues in the CDR3. The V gene end was trimmed by 5 bases and the J gene end by 4 bases; junction bases not matched to a gene: 6.